This T cell receptor (beta chain) was documented in a study of blood T cell repertoires in COVID-19. Study-level background: Specimens from acute and convalescent COVID-19 originated in the United States, Italy and Spain.

Original processing notes: Scientists estimated how many nucleated cells there were by amplifying reference gene primers. Assay used: immunoSEQ multiplex PCR; TCRdb lists only in-frame clones, some missing. V and J calls and clone size are given by that table; D and trimming were obtained from the DNA. The sample consists of about 500,000 clones, roughly 87% of them appearing once. Specimen: peripheral blood. This TCR was sampled from a man aged 18 to 29 with COVID-19, enrolled during active disease.

CDR3 in DNA: TGTGCCAGCAGCCCTAATCCGGAGCGGGGAAACACCGGGGAGCTGTTTTTT. Translated, it gives CASSPNPERGNTGELFF. V usage is TRBV7-8 and J usage is TRBJ2-2, with 7 bases fitting TRBD2. The V segment lost 5 bases and the J segment 2 bases; nucleotides outside the gene matches: 11. This CDR3 region has 17 residues. Germline lookup yields CDR1 SGHVS and CDR2 FQNEAQ.